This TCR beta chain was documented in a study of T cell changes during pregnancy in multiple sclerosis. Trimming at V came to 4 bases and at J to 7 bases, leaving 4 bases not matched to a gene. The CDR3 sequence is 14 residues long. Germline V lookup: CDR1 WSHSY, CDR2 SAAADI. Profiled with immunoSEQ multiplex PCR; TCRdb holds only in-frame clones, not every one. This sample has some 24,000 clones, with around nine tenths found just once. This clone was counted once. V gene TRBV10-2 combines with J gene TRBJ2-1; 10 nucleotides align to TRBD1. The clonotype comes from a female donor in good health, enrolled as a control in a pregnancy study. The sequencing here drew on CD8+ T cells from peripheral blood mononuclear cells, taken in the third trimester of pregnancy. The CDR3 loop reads CASSGTGGWNEQFF. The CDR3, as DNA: TGCGCCAGCAGTGGGACAGGGGGGTGGAATGAGCAGTTCTTC.